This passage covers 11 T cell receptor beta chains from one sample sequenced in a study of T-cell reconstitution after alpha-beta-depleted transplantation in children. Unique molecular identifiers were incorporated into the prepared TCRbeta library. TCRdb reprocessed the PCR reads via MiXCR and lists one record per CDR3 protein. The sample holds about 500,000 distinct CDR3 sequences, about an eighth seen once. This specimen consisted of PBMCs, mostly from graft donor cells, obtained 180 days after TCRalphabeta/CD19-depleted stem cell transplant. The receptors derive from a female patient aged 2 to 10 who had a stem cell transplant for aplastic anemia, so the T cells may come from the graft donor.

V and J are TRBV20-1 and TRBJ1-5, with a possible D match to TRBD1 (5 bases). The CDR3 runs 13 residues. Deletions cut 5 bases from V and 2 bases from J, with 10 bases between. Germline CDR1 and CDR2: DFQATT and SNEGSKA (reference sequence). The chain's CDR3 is CSAAEGGNQPQHF. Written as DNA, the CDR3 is TGCAGTGCTGCGGAAGGGGGCAATCAGCCCCAGCATTTT.

The CDR3 DNA reads TGCGCCAGCAGCTTGGAATTTAACGGTTCCCATGAGCAGTTCTTC. Protein: CASSLEFNGSHEQFF. The V call is TRBV5-1, the J call TRBJ2-1, with D uncertain. Germline V gives CDR1 SGHRS, CDR2 YFSETQ. There are 15 residues in the CDR3. V was clipped by 0 bases and J by 8 bases, with 15 bases between them.

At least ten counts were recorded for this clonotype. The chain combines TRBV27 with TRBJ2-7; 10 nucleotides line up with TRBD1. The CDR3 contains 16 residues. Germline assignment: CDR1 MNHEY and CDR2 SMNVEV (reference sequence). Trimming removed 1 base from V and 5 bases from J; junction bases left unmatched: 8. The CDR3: CASSLLRDRGVHEQYF. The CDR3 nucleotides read TGTGCCAGCAGTTTATTAAGGGACAGGGGCGTCCACGAGCAGTACTTC.

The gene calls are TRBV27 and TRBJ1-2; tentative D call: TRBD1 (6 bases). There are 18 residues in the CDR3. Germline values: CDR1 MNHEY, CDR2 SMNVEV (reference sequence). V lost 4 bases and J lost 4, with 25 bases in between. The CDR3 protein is CASSSRTEPTPNFYGYTF. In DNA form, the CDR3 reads TGTGCCAGCAGTTCCCGGACAGAGCCTACTCCCAACTTCTATGGCTACACCTTC.

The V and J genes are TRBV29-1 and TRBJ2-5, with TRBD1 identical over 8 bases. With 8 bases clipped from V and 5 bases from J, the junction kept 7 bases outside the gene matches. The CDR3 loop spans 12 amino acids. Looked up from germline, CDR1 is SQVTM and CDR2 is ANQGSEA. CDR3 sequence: CSSRTGRETQYF. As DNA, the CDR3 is TGCAGCTCGCGGACAGGGAGGGAGACCCAGTACTTC. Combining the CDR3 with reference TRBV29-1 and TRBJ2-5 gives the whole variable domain SAVISQKPSRDICQRGTSLTIQCQVDSQVTMMFWYRQQPGQSLTLIATANQGSEATYESGFVIDKFPISRPNLTFSTLTVSNMSPEDSSIYLCSSRTGRETQYFGPGTRLLVL.

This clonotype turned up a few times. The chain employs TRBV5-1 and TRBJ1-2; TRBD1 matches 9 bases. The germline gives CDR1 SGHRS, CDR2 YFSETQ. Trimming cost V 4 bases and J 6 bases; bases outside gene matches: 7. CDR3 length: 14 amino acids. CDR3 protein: CASSLDRGADGYTF. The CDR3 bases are TGCGCCAGCAGCCTGGACAGGGGAGCGGATGGCTACACCTTC.

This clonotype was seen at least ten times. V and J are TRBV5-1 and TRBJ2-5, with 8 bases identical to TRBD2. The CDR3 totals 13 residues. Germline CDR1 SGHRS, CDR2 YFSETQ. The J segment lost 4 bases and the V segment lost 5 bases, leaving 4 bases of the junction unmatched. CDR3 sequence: CASSWSGRETQYF. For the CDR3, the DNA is TGCGCCAGCAGTTGGAGCGGGAGAGAGACCCAGTACTTC.

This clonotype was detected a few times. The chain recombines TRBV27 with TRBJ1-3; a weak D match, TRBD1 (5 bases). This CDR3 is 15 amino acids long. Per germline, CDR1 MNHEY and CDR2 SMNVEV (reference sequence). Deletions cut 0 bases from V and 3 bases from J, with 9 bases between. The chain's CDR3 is CASSLSGRGGNTIYF. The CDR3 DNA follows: TGTGCCAGCAGTTTATCGGGGAGGGGTGGAAACACCATATATTTT.

The CDR3 loop reads CSVVTSGSYNEQFF. In nucleotides, the CDR3 is TGCAGCGTTGTTACTAGCGGCTCCTACAATGAGCAGTTCTTC. The chain recombines TRBV29-1 with TRBJ2-1; 8 nucleotides align to TRBD2. CDR1 and CDR2 (germline): SQVTM, ANQGSEA. V lost 4 bases, J lost 0 bases, and 2 bases stayed unmatched. The CDR3 extends over 14 amino acids.

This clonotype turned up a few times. The chain's CDR3 is CASSIWRTGLQTEAFF. CDR3 sequence (DNA): TGTGCCAGTAGTATTTGGAGGACAGGGCTACAAACGGAAGCTTTCTTT. The chain couples TRBV19 to TRBJ1-1; TRBD1 aligns across 8 bases. Germline V gene lookup returns CDR1 LNHDA and CDR2 SQIVND (reference sequence). J gave up 8 bases and V 3 bases, and 14 bases lay outside the gene matches. The CDR3 totals 16 residues. Looking up the rest from reference TRBV19 and TRBJ1-1 gives the full variable domain: DGGITQSPKYLFRKEGQNVTLSCEQNLNHDAMYWYRQDPGQGLRLIYYSQIVNDFQKGDIAEGYSVSREKKESFPLTVTSAQKNPTAFYLCASSIWRTGLQTEAFFGQGTRLTVV.

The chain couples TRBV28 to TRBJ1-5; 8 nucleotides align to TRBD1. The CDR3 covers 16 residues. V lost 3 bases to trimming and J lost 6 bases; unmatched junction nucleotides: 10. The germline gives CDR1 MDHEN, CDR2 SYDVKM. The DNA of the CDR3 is TGTGCCAGCAGTTTGTGGACAGGGAGACAAAGTCAGCCCCAGCATTTT. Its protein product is CASSLWTGRQSQPQHF.